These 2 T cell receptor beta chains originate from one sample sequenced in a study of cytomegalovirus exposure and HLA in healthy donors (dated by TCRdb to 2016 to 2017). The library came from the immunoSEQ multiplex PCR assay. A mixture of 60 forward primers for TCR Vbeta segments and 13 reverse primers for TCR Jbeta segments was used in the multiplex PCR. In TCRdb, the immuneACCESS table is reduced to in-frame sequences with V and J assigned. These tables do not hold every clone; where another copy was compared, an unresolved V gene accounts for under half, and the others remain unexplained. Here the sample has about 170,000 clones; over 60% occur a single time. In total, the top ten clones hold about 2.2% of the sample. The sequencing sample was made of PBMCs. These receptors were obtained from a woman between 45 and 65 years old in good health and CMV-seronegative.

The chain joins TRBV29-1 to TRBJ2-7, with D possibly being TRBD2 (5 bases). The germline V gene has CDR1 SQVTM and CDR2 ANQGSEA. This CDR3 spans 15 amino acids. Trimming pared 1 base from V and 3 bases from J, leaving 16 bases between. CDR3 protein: CSVEVGSGLVYEQYF. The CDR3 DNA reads TGCAGCGTTGAAGTGGGCAGTGGACTGGTCTACGAGCAGTACTTC.

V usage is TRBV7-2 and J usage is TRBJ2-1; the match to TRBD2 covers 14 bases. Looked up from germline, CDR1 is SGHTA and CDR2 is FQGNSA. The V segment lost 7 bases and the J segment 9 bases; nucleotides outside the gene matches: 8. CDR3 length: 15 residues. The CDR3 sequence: CASTEGLAGGGEQFF. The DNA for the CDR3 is TGTGCCAGCACCGAAGGACTAGCGGGAGGCGGTGAGCAGTTCTTC.